This entry describes one TCR beta chain. The specificity of this receptor is unknown. The input lacks base qualities; no much larger clone sits a single base away. TCRbeta CDR3 regions were amplified from genomic DNA by means of the immunoSEQ Assay, a bias-controlled multiplex PCR. The original methods were these. Nucleated cell counts per sample were estimated from amplification of reference gene primers within the assay. Sequence reads were collapsed and filtered to measure the absolute abundance of every unique TCRbeta CDR3 rearrangement. For each sample, productive Simpson clonality was calculated as the square root of Simpson's diversity index over productive rearrangements. The table was pulled from immuneACCESS by TCRdb, which kept in-frame rearrangements only. Such tables lose some clones; where checked, under half of the loss comes from unresolved V genes, and the rest has no known cause. D and trimming were read from the DNA, whereas the V and J calls and clone size are those reported in that table. The sample table records around 260,000 clones; 88% of these occur just once. The top ten constitute about 0.7% of the sample.

The collaborating institutions used their own protocols to collect whole blood in K2EDTA tubes. For TCRbeta analysis, collaborator samples were shipped as frozen whole blood, as isolated PBMCs, or as DNA extracted from either sample type. This sample was included in a study of blood T cell repertoires in COVID-19 (dated by TCRdb to 2018 to 2021). Study-level background: Collaborator samples came from the United States, Italy and Spain and covered acute and convalescent phases of COVID-19. The prospective study material was composed of cDNA or gDNA derived from T cells, B-cell-depleted T cells, or PBMCs. Deeply sampled blood TCRbeta repertoires from subjects exposed to, actively infected with, or recovered from COVID-19 were included in the dataset. The repertoires were made available in a free public database intended to serve as a resource for research on the immune response to SARS-CoV-2. Samples were obtained from the ongoing ImmuneRACE study (first 160 participants) and from over a thousand subjects provided by 6 global collaborators. Nearly every sample came with metadata listing a de-identified subject ID, COVID-19 status, age in years and sex. Where available, HLA class I and class II types were obtained from metadata supplied by the sample provider rather than from assay-based typing. The research as a whole found: The quantity of clinical and demographic metadata differed by source and by participant and was supplied without curation.

Per the germline V gene, SGHRS is the CDR1 and YFSETQ is the CDR2. Counted from cysteine to phenylalanine, this CDR3 has 16 amino acids. Only the CDR3 part of the read is kept: 48 bases, read in frame from the first base. Trimmed from V: 0 bases; trimmed from J: 8 bases; junction bases lacking a gene match: 10. The TCR sequence derives from a human donor in a cohort sampled during active COVID-19. The sequencing sample was made of peripheral blood. Rearrangement joined TRBV5-1 to TRBJ1-2; 10 junctional bases match TRBD1. The DNA is TGCGCCAGCAGCTTGGGGACAGGGGGAAGCGTAGGAGGCTACACCTTC. Translation gives CASSLGTGGSVGGYTF.